This T cell receptor beta chain was identified in a study of radiotherapy plus CTLA-4 blockade in lung cancer. At the level of the study: Objective response was observed in about 19% of patients, and disease control in approximately 30%. Study results and limitations: It was early blood T cell clone dynamics, with interferon-beta, that reportedly best predicted response.

Trimming at V came to 6 bases and at J to 5 bases, leaving 4 bases not matched to a gene. This CDR3 region has 13 residues. CDR1 is MNHNS and CDR2 is SASEGT in the germline V gene. With ipilimumab providing CTLA-4 blockade, focal radiation was administered to patients who had chemo-refractory metastatic non-small-cell lung cancer. This clone showed up just once. Its antigen is undetermined. Data came from immunoSEQ multiplex PCR; TCRdb stores just in-frame clones and leaves some out. This table has approximately 50,000 clones, about 88% appearing once. This sequence originates from a human donor with non-small cell lung cancer that progressed on radiotherapy plus ipilimumab. Some clones in this sample may be carry-over from other donors' samples. The source was peripheral blood, collected from a patient treated with radiotherapy plus ipilimumab. J is TRBJ1-2 and V is TRBV6-1; 9 nucleotides match TRBD1. CDR3 DNA sequence: TGTGCCAGCAGCCCCGACAGGGGGTATGGCTACACCTTC. Translating it yields CASSPDRGYGYTF.